These 24 T cell receptor beta chains share one sample of origin, sequenced in a study of T cells in Graves' hyperthyroidism and ophthalmopathy. Regions amplified from RNA transcripts were the TCR beta CDR3 regions. During a first-round RT-PCR of the TCR CDR3, the HTBI primer set was used. TCRdb redid the calling of the multiplex PCR reads with MiXCR, one entry per CDR3 protein. The data contain approximately 530,000 distinct CDR3 sequences, 16% of them seen just once; the ten biggest clones take up 15% to 20%. The sequenced sample consisted of blood. These receptors all stem from a woman aged 18-29 years with Graves' hyperthyroidism.

Many counts were recorded for this clonotype. This sequence joins TRBV24-1 and TRBJ2-7; D call uncertain. Germline CDR1 reads KGHDR; CDR2 reads SFDVKD. CDR3 length equals 12 residues. V was pared by 3 bases and J by 3 bases, with 5 bases between. The CDR3 spells CATSDKGYEQYF. As DNA, the CDR3 is TGTGCCACCAGTGATAAGGGCTACGAGCAGTACTTC.

The chain employs TRBV7-9 and TRBJ2-7; D remains ambiguous. This CDR3 is 13 amino acids long. The V gene lost 5 bases and the J gene lost 4 bases, with 12 bases spanning the gap. Germline values: CDR1 SEHNR, CDR2 FQNEAQ (reference sequence). The CDR3 region is CASSPENKYEQYF. In DNA form, the CDR3 reads TGTGCCAGCAGCCCTGAGAACAAATACGAGCAGTACTTC.

Details on this clonotype: An end of the junction does not agree with germline; a read error may underlie this. This chain joins TRBV20-1 and TRBJ2-5; TRBD2 matches at 11 bases. Germline CDR1 DFQATT, CDR2 SNEGSKA (reference sequence). The CDR3 totals 17 residues. The chain's CDR3 is CSAPGRGSGRARETRYF. DNA of the CDR3: TGCAGTGCCCCGGGGAGGGGTAGCGGGAGGGCCCGAGAGACCCGGTACTTC.

In its sample, this clonotype was seen a few times. V usage is TRBV19 and J usage is TRBJ2-3; TRBD2 might be the D (6 bases). Germline V lookup: CDR1 LNHDA, CDR2 SQIVND (reference sequence). V was trimmed by 3 bases and J by 6 bases, leaving 19 bases between them. CDR3 length: 16 amino acids. CDR3 nucleotide sequence: TGTGCCAGTAGTATTTCCCCGGGACTGCGAGGGGATACGCAGTATTTT. This translates into CASSISPGLRGDTQYF.

This clonotype was recorded many times. CDR3 coding DNA: TGTGCCAGCAGCTCACCACGGACTGGACCCTACGAGCAGTACTTC. Translating gives CASSSPRTGPYEQYF. This chain connects TRBV5-5 to TRBJ2-7, with D tentatively TRBD2 (5 bases). Germline V CDR1 and CDR2: SGHKS, YYEKEE (reference sequence). V was shortened by 3 bases and J by 2 bases, with 15 bases between the two germline ends. The CDR3 totals 15 residues.

This chain uses TRBV7-8 with TRBJ2-1; 9 bases fit TRBD2. The CDR3 extends over 15 amino acids. Germline assignment: CDR1 SGHVS and CDR2 FQNEAQ. Unmatched junction bases numbered 8, after V lost 4 bases and J lost 7 bases. The CDR3 spells CASSSSGGLWNEQFF. Written as DNA, the CDR3 is TGTGCCAGCAGCTCCAGCGGGGGGTTGTGGAATGAGCAGTTCTTC.

The genes are TRBV15 and TRBJ2-5, with a tentative D call TRBD1 (5 bases). Germline values: CDR1 LNHNV, CDR2 YYDKDF (reference sequence). Trimming removed 3 bases from V and 5 bases from J, with 10 bases in between. CDR3 size: 13 residues. CDR3 nucleotides: TGTGCCACCAGCAGGGCCCCAGGGGAGACCCAGTACTTC. The encoded protein is CATSRAPGETQYF.

The chain combines TRBV6-2 or TRBV6-3 with TRBJ2-5, with D tentatively TRBD1 (6 bases). Germline values: CDR1 MNHEY, CDR2 SVGEGT. This CDR3 is built from 13 residues. V lost 7 bases, J lost 0 bases, and 9 bases lay in between. The CDR3 nucleotides read TGTGCCAGCACCGGACAGCACCAAGAGACCCAGTACTTC. Amino acids: CASTGQHQETQYF.

Concerning this clonotype itself: A much larger clonotype is one base distant, so this may be a read error. The chain recombines TRBV7-9 with TRBJ2-1; D possibly corresponds to TRBD2 (5 bases). This CDR3 has 13 residues. Germline V CDR1 and CDR2: SEHNR, FQNEAQ (reference sequence). The DNA for the CDR3 is TGTGCCGGCAGCGCCGATCGGGGTACCGAGCAGTTCTTC. Protein product: CAGSADRGTEQFF.

This clonotype was seen at least ten times. V is TRBV5-1 and J is TRBJ1-6, with 9 bases fitting TRBD1. From germline, CDR1 is SGHRS and CDR2 YFSETQ. The CDR3 totals 15 residues. V lost 4 bases to trimming and J lost 9 bases; unmatched junction nucleotides: 8. CDR3 region: CASSLGTGFTSPLHF. The CDR3, as DNA: TGCGCCAGCAGCCTGGGGACAGGGTTTACTTCACCCCTCCACTTT.

This clonotype came up many times. The rearrangement links TRBV6-6 to TRBJ1-2, with D hard to call. Trimming cost V 0 bases and J 7 bases, with 15 bases left between them. Per the germline V gene, CDR1 is MNHNY and CDR2 is SVGAGI (reference sequence). The CDR3 loop spans 15 amino acids. This CDR3 reads CASSYSQSTTIGYTF. CDR3 DNA: TGTGCCAGCAGTTACTCGCAAAGCACGACGATTGGCTACACCTTC.

This clonotype came up a few times. This chain joins TRBV5-5 and TRBJ1-1; D is undetermined. The CDR3 contains 13 residues. The germline V gene encodes CDR1 SGHKS and CDR2 YYEKEE (reference sequence). Deletions cut 1 base from V and 5 bases from J, with 9 bases between. In nucleotides, the CDR3 is TGTGCCAGCAGCTTGAGGGTAGAAACTGAAGCTTTCTTT. Translation: CASSLRVETEAFF. The whole variable domain, filled in from reference TRBV5-5 and TRBJ1-1, reads DAGVTQSPTHLIKTRGQQVTLRCSPISGHKSVSWYQQVLGQGPQFIFQYYEKEERGRGNFPDRFSARQFPNYSSELNVNALLLGDSALYLCASSLRVETEAFFGQGTRLTVV.

The chain combines TRBV29-1 with TRBJ1-2; D possibly corresponds to TRBD1 (5 bases). CDR1 is SQVTM and CDR2 is ANQGSEA in the germline V gene. The CDR3 runs to 13 residues. With 6 bases removed from V and 5 bases from J, the gap between germline ends came to 16 bases. CDR3 sequence reads: CSVDSLRSYGYTF. The CDR3, as DNA: TGCAGCGTCGACAGTCTCCGTTCGTATGGCTACACCTTC.

The chain has TRBV4-1 and TRBJ2-7; TRBD1 agrees at 9 bases. The trim removed 1 base at V and 3 bases at J, leaving 4 bases unmatched. This CDR3 comprises 15 residues. Per the germline V gene, CDR1 is MGHRA and CDR2 is YSYEKL. The CDR3: CASSQGGQGSYEQYF. The CDR3, as DNA: TGCGCCAGCAGCCAAGGGGGACAGGGTAGCTACGAGCAGTACTTC.

This clonotype was picked up a small number of times. The genes are TRBV4-1 and TRBJ2-1, with D unresolved. The CDR3 contains 15 residues. V was cut by 0 bases and J by 5 bases, with 11 bases left in between. Germline CDR1 and CDR2: MGHRA and YSYEKL. CDR3 loop: CASSQEGSLDNEQFF. The DNA for the CDR3 is TGCGCCAGCAGCCAAGAAGGTAGTCTGGACAATGAGCAGTTCTTC.

Regarding this clonotype: A much larger clone lies a single base off, so this may be a read error. The chain joins TRBV6-2 or TRBV6-3 to TRBJ1-1, with 7 nucleotides matching TRBD1. Germline-derived CDR1 and CDR2 are MNHEY and SVGEGT. This CDR3 spans 13 amino acids. In nucleotides, the CDR3 is TGTGCCAGCAGTCACAGGGGTCACACTGAAGCTCTCTTT. Its protein product is CASSHRGHTEALF.

The sample holds many counts of this clonotype. DNA for the CDR3: TGTGCCAGCAGTTTAGGACAGGGGGCGACTGGCTACACCTTC. This translates into CASSLGQGATGYTF. The J gene is TRBJ1-2, the V gene TRBV12-3 or TRBV12-4; 10 bases line up with TRBD1. V lost 1 base and J lost 7; bases outside the gene matches: 3. The CDR3 sequence is 14 residues long.

This clonotype was found many times. The chain employs TRBV3-1 and TRBJ1-2; D may be TRBD1 (6 bases). Trimming took 1 base from V and 8 from J, leaving 11 bases between them. From germline, CDR1 is LGHDT and CDR2 YNNKEL (reference sequence). The CDR3 runs 13 residues. The CDR3 region is CASSQGQAGGYTF. DNA for the CDR3: TGTGCCAGCAGCCAAGGACAGGCGGGAGGCTACACCTTC.

This clonotype was observed a handful of times. This chain uses TRBV2 with TRBJ2-4; D not resolved. V lost 2 bases and J lost 4, with 12 bases in between. CDR3 length: 15 amino acids. The germline V gene encodes CDR1 SNHLY and CDR2 FYNNEI. The CDR3 is CASSERPGKKNIQYF. For the CDR3, the DNA is TGTGCCAGCAGTGAACGTCCAGGAAAAAAAAACATTCAGTACTTC. The variable domain in full, with the rest retrieved from reference TRBV2 and TRBJ2-4, is EPEVTQTPSHQVTQMGQEVILRCVPISNHLYFYWYRQILGQKVEFLVSFYNNEISEKSEIFDDQFSVERPDGSNFTLKIRSTKLEDSAMYFCASSERPGKKNIQYFGAGTRLSVL.

In its sample, this clonotype was seen a few times. The gene calls are TRBV20-1 and TRBJ1-5; possible D gene TRBD1, 6 bases. Per the germline V gene, CDR1 is DFQATT and CDR2 is SNEGSKA (reference sequence). Trimming removed 6 bases at V and 0 bases at J, with 12 bases between. The CDR3 consists of 14 residues. The CDR3 DNA is TGCAGTGCCAAAAGGACAGCTAGCAATCAGCCCCAGCATTTT. Translating it yields CSAKRTASNQPQHF.

This clonotype was recorded many times. The genes are TRBV24-1 and TRBJ2-1; the D is unclear. V lost 2 bases to trimming and J lost 0 bases, with 10 bases between them. The CDR3 covers 16 residues. The germline V gene has CDR1 KGHDR and CDR2 SFDVKD. CDR3: CATSDSDRFSYNEQFF. DNA for the CDR3: TGTGCCACCAGTGATTCGGATCGGTTCTCCTACAATGAGCAGTTCTTC.

This rearrangement joins TRBV7-2 to TRBJ2-7; 9 bases are shared with TRBD2. The length of the CDR3 is 15 residues. The V segment lost 6 bases and the J segment 0 bases; nucleotides outside the gene matches: 6. Looked up from germline, CDR1 is SGHTA and CDR2 is FQGNSA. In DNA, the CDR3 is TGTGCCAGCAGTCGGAGCGGGAGGTCCTCCTACGAGCAGTACTTC. Protein product: CASSRSGRSSYEQYF.

The chain has TRBV29-1 and TRBJ2-7, with D unresolved. This CDR3 has 12 residues. Germline V gene data show CDR1 as SQVTM and CDR2 as ANQGSEA. The V and J ends lost 4 bases and 3 bases respectively, with 10 bases between them. The CDR3 is CSVALTDYEQYF. The CDR3 nucleotides read TGCAGCGTTGCCCTCACTGACTACGAGCAGTACTTC.

The chain combines TRBV29-1 with TRBJ1-6; no clear D. This CDR3 comprises 13 residues. Germline values: CDR1 SQVTM, CDR2 ANQGSEA. V was trimmed by 4 bases and J by 9 bases, leaving 13 bases between them. The CDR3 reads CSVVGEPGSPLHF. The CDR3, as DNA: TGCAGCGTTGTCGGGGAGCCGGGTTCACCCCTCCACTTT.